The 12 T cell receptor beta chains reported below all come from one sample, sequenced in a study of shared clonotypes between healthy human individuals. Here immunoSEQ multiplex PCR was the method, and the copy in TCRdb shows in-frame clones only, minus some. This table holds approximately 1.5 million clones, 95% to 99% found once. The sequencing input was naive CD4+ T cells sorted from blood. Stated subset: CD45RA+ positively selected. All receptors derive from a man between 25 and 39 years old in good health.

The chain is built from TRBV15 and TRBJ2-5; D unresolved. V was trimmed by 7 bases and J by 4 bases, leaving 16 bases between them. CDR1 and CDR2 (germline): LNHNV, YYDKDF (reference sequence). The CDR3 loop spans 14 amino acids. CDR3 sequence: CATNLSALGETQYF. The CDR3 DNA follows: TGTGCCACCAACCTCTCCGCCCTTGGAGAGACCCAGTACTTC.

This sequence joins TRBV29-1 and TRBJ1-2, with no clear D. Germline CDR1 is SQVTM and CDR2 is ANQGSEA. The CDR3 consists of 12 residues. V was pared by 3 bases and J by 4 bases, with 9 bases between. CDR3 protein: CSVEEGLYGYTF. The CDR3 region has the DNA TGCAGCGTTGAGGAGGGCCTCTATGGCTACACCTTC.

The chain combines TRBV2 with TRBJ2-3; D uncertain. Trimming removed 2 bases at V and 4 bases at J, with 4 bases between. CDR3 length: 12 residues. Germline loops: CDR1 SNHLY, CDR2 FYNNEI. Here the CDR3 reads CASSERSDTQYF. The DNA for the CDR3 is TGTGCCAGCAGTGAACGGTCAGATACGCAGTATTTT.

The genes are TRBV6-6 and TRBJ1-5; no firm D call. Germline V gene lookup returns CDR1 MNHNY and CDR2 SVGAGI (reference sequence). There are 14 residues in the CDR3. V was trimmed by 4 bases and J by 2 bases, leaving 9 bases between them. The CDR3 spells CASSSPRGNQPQHF. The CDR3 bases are TGTGCCAGCAGTTCCCCCCGGGGCAATCAGCCCCAGCATTTT.

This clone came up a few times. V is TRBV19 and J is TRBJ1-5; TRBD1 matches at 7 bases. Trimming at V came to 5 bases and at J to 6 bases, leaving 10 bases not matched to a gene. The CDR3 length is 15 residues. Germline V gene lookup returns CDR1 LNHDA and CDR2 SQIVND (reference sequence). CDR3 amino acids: CASSLTRQGSQPQHF. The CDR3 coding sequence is TGTGCCAGTAGTCTGACAAGACAGGGAAGTCAGCCCCAGCATTTT.

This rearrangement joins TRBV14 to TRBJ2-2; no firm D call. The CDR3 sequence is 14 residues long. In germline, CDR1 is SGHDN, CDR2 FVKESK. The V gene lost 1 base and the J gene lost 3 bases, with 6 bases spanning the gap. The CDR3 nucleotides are TGTGCCAGCAGCCAAGTTAGGTACACCGGGGAGCTGTTTTTT. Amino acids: CASSQVRYTGELFF.

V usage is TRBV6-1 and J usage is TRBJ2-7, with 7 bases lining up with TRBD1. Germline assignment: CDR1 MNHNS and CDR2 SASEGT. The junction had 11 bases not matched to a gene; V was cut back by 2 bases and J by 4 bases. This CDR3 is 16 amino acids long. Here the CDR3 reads CASSETRRGQKYEQYF. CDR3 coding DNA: TGTGCCAGCAGTGAAACTCGTAGGGGACAGAAATACGAGCAGTACTTC.

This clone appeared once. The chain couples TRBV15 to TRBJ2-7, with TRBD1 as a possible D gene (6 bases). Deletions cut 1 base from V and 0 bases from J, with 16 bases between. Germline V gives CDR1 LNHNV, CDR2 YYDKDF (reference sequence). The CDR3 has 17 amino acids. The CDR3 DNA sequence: TGTGCCACCAGCAGAGTAGTGGGGGCAGGGAGCTCCTACGAGCAGTACTTC. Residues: CATSRVVGAGSSYEQYF.

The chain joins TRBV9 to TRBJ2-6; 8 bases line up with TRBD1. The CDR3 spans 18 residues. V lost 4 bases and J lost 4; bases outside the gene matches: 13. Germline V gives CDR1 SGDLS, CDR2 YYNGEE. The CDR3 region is CASSPTTGAGSGANVLTF. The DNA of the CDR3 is TGTGCCAGCAGCCCGACGACAGGGGCTGGGTCCGGGGCCAACGTCCTGACTTTC.

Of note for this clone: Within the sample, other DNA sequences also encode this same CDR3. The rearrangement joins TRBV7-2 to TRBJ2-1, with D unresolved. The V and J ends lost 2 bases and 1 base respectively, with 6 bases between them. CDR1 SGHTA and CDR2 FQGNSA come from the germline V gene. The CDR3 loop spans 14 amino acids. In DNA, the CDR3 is TGTGCCAGCAGCTTACAAGGATCCTACAATGAGCAGTTCTTC. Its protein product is CASSLQGSYNEQFF.

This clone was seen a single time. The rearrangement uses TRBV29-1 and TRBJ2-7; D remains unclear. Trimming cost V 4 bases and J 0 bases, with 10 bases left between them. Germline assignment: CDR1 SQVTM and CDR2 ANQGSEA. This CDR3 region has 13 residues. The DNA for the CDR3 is TGCAGCGTTGTTAGAGAGAGCTCCTACGAGCAGTACTTC. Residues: CSVVRESSYEQYF.

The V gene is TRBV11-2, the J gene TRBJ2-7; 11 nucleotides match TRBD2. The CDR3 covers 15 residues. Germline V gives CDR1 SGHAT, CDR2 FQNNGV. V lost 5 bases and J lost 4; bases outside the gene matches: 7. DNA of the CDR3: TGTGCCAGCAGCCAAGGGACTAGCGGACGATACGAGCAGTACTTC. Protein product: CASSQGTSGRYEQYF. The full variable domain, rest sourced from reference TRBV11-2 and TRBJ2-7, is EAGVAQSPRYKIIEKRQSVAFWCNPISGHATLYWYQQILGQGPKLLIQFQNNGVVDDSQLPKDRFSAERLKGVDSTLKIQPAKLEDSAVYLCASSQGTSGRYEQYFGPGTRLTVT.